This passage covers 8 T cell receptor beta chains from one sample sequenced in a study of blood T cell repertoires in COVID-19. Profiled with immunoSEQ multiplex PCR; TCRdb holds only in-frame clones, not every one. The sample carries approximately 250,000 clones, about 87% recorded once. The sequenced sample was peripheral blood. These TCRs come from a human donor in a cohort sampled during active COVID-19.

The chain joins TRBV29-1 to TRBJ1-3; D may be TRBD1 (5 bases). The CDR3 consists of 12 residues. V was pared by 2 bases and J by 7 bases, with 9 bases between. Germline CDR1 reads SQVTM; CDR2 reads ANQGSEA. The CDR3 reads CSVEKGANTIYF. CDR3 DNA: TGCAGCGTTGAAAAAGGGGCGAACACCATATATTTT.

The chain has TRBV19 and TRBJ1-5; TRBD1 aligns across 8 bases. The CDR3 length is 16 residues. V shed 7 bases, J shed 0 bases, and the junction held 8 bases outside the gene matches. Germline V gives CDR1 LNHDA, CDR2 SQIVND (reference sequence). The CDR3 sequence is CASTQTGVVSNQPQHF. CDR3 bases: TGTGCCAGTACCCAGACAGGGGTCGTTAGCAATCAGCCCCAGCATTTT.

The CDR3 sequence is CATSTLSVFGTGDTGELFF. CDR3 in DNA: TGTGCCACCAGTACTTTATCCGTTTTTGGGACAGGGGACACCGGGGAGCTGTTTTTT. This chain joins TRBV24-1 and TRBJ2-2, with TRBD1 matching 10 bases. The J segment lost 3 bases and the V segment lost 6 bases, leaving 15 bases of the junction unmatched. From germline, CDR1 is KGHDR and CDR2 SFDVKD. The CDR3 sequence is 19 residues long.

A few counts support this clone. The chain is built from TRBV7-9 and TRBJ2-1; D remains unclear. The CDR3 spans 15 residues. The germline gives CDR1 SEHNR, CDR2 FQNEAQ (reference sequence). Trimming stripped 4 bases from V and 8 bases from J, with 18 bases between. The DNA of the CDR3 is TGTGCCAGCAGCTCTGCCCTAGAGTTTACGGATGAGCAGTTCTTC. It codes for CASSSALEFTDEQFF.

This clone was seen only once. The chain employs TRBV7-6 and TRBJ2-5, with 9 positions matching TRBD1. In germline, CDR1 is SGHVS, CDR2 FNYEAQ. The CDR3 has 15 amino acids. The ends lost 3 bases at V and 4 bases at J; junction bases unmatched: 6. CDR3 amino acids: CASSFGTGRGETQYF. The CDR3 region has the DNA TGTGCCAGCAGCTTTGGGACAGGGAGGGGAGAGACCCAGTACTTC.

This sequence joins TRBV6-6 and TRBJ1-2; 9 nucleotides line up with TRBD1. This CDR3 has 13 amino acids. Germline V gene data show CDR1 as MNHNY and CDR2 as SVGAGI (reference sequence). The J segment lost 7 bases and the V segment lost 4 bases, leaving 4 bases of the junction unmatched. The CDR3 here is CASSWDRAFGYTF. The CDR3 DNA reads TGTGCCAGCAGTTGGGACAGGGCCTTTGGCTACACCTTC.

The CDR3 DNA is TGTGCCAGCAGCCCTCTAGCGGGGGGGCGCACAGATACGCAGTATTTT. Its protein product is CASSPLAGGRTDTQYF. The chain is built from TRBV6-2 or TRBV6-3 and TRBJ2-3, with 12 positions matching TRBD2. The CDR3 extends over 16 amino acids. Germline V gene data show CDR1 as MNHEY and CDR2 as SVGEGT. Trimming took 6 bases from V and 1 from J; bases not matched to a gene: 5.

The table lists this clone with a few counts. The chain carries TRBV5-6 and TRBJ1-1, with no clear D. Trimming removed 2 bases from V and 1 base from J, with 12 bases in between. The CDR3 extends over 15 amino acids. CDR1 is SGHDT, CDR2 YYEEEE, per germline. CDR3 protein: CASSLAGIGNTEAFF. The CDR3 nucleotides read TGTGCCAGCAGCTTAGCGGGGATAGGGAACACTGAAGCTTTCTTT.